Reported below is one T cell receptor (beta chain). Its antigen is still unknown. This sample was included in a study of cytomegalovirus exposure and HLA in healthy donors. Overall study context: An earlier analysis found around 120 million unique TCR beta sequences from around 180 million T cells. Ancestry clustering placed roughly 86% of some 400 genotyped donors in the Caucasian-associated cluster.

Study findings and constraints: Later on, a genetic analysis was performed. It linked a missense variant in DCLRE1C with V- and J-gene trimming of TCR beta.

PCR was performed using 60 Vbeta and 13 Jbeta primers. The protocol was immunoSEQ multiplex PCR, while the TCRdb copy is restricted to in-frame clones and leaves out a portion. The repertoire holds some 100,000 clones, with around 76% as singletons. This CDR3 is built from 14 residues. CDR1 is MDHEN, CDR2 SYDVKM, per germline. With 6 bases removed from V and 9 bases from J, the gap between germline ends came to 15 bases. The sample consisted of PBMCs. The TCR comes from a man aged 50 to 60 in good health and CMV-seropositive. The V call is TRBV28, the J call TRBJ1-6; no firm D call. Here the CDR3 reads CASRGGRLSSPLHF. CDR3 DNA sequence: TGTGCCAGCAGAGGAGGACGGCTTTCTTCACCCCTCCACTTT.